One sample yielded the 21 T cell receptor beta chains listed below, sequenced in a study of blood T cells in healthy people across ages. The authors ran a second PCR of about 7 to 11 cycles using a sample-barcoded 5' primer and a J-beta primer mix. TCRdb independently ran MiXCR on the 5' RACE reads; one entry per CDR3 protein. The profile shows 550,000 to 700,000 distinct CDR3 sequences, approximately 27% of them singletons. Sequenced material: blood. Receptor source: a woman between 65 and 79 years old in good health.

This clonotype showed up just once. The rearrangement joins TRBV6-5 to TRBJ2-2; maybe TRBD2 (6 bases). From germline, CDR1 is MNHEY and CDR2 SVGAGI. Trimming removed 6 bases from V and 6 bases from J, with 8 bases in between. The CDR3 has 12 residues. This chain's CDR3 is CASRRLAGELFF. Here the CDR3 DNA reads TGTGCCAGCAGACGACTAGCCGGGGAGCTGTTTTTT.

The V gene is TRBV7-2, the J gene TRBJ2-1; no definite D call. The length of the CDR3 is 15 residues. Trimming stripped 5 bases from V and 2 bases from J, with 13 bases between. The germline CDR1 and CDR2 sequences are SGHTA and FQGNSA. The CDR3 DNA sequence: TGTGCCAGCAGCCCTAGAGGCAGACCCTACAATGAGCAGTTCTTC. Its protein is CASSPRGRPYNEQFF.

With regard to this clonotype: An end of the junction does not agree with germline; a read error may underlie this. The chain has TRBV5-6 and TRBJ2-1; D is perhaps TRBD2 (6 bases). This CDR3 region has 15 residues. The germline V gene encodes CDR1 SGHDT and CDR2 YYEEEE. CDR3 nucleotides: TGTGTCAGCAGCTTGGGCGCGGGACGGAACAATGAGCAGTTCTTC. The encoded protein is CVSSLGAGRNNEQFF.

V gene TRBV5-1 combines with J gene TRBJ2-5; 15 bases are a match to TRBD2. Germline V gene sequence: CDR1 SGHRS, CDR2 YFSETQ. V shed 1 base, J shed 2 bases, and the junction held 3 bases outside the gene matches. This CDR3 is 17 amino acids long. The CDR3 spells CASSLRTSGGVQETQYF. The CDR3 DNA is TGCGCCAGCAGCTTGCGGACTAGCGGGGGGGTTCAAGAGACCCAGTACTTC. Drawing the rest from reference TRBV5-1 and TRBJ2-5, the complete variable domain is KAGVTQTPRYLIKTRGQQVTLSCSPISGHRSVSWYQQTPGQGLQFLFEYFSETQRNKGNFPGRFSGRQFSNSRSEMNVSTLELGDSALYLCASSLRTSGGVQETQYFGPGTRLLVL.

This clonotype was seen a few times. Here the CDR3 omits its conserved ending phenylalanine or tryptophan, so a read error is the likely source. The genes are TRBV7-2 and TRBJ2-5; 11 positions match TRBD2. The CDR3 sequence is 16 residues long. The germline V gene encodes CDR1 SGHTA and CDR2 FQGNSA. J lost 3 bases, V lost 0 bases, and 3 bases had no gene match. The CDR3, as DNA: TGTGCCAGCAGCTTAGCGCTGGGACTAGCGGAAGAGACCCAGTACCTC. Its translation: CASSLALGLAEETQYL.

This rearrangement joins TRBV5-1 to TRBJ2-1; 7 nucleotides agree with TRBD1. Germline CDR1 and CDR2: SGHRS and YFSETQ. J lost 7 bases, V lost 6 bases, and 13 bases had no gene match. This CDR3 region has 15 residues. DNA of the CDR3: TGCGCCAGCAACGCCTTTAGACAGGGAAGAAATGAGCAGTTCTTC. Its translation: CASNAFRQGRNEQFF.

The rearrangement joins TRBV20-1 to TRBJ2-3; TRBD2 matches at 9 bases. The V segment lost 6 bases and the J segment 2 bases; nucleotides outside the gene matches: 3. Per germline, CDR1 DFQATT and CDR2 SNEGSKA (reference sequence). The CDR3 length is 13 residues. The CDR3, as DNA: TGCAGTGCGAAGCGGGGGGACACAGATACGCAGTATTTT. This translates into CSAKRGDTDTQYF.

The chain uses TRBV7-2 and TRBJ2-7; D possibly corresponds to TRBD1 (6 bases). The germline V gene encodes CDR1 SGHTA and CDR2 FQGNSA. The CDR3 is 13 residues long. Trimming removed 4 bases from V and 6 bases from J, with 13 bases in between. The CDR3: CASSSYRVSEQYF. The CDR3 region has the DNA TGTGCCAGCAGCTCGTACAGGGTCTCCGAGCAGTACTTC.

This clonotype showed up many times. In nucleotides, the CDR3 is TGTGCCAGCAGCTTAGTGGGGGGCGCGGAGACCCAGTACTTC. Amino acids: CASSLVGGAETQYF. The rearrangement uses TRBV7-7 and TRBJ2-5, with D perhaps being TRBD1 or TRBD2 (6 bases each). The CDR3 spans 14 residues. V was trimmed by 1 base and J by 5 bases, leaving 11 bases between them. In germline, CDR1 is SSHAT, CDR2 FNYEAQ (reference sequence).

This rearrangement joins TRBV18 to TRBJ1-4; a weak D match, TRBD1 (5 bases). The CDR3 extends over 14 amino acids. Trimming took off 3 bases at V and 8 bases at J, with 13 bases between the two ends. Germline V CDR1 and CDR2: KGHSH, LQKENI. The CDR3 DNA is TGTGCCAGCTCACCTTCAGGGTATGGAGAAAAACTGTTTTTT. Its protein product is CASSPSGYGEKLFF.

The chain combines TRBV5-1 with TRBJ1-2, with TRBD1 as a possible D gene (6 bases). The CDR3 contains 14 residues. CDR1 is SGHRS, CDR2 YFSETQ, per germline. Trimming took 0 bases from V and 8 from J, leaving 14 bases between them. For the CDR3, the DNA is TGCGCCAGCAGCTTGGGCCAAACCCAGGGGGGCTACACCTTC. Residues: CASSLGQTQGGYTF.

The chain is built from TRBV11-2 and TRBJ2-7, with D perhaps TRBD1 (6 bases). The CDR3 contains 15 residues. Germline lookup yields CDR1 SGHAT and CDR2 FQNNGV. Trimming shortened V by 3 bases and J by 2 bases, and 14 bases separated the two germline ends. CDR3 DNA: TGTGCCAGCAGCTTTACCGGGACATCCGCCTACGAGCAGTACTTC. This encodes CASSFTGTSAYEQYF. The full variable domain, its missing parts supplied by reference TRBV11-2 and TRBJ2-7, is EAGVAQSPRYKIIEKRQSVAFWCNPISGHATLYWYQQILGQGPKLLIQFQNNGVVDDSQLPKDRFSAERLKGVDSTLKIQPAKLEDSAVYLCASSFTGTSAYEQYFGPGTRLTVT.

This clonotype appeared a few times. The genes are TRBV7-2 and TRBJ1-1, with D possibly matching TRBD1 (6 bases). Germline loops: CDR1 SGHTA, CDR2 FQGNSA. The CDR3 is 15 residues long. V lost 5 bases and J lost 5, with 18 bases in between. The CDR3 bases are TGTGCCAGCAGCCCCCCCGGGAACAGGGCAACTGAAGCTTTCTTT. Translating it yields CASSPPGNRATEAFF.

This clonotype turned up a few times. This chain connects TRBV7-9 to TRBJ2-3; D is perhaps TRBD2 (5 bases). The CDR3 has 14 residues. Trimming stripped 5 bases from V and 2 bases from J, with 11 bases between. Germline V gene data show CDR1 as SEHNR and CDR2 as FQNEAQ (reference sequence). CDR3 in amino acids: CASSKDWPTDTQYF. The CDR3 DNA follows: TGTGCCAGCAGCAAGGACTGGCCCACAGATACGCAGTATTTT.

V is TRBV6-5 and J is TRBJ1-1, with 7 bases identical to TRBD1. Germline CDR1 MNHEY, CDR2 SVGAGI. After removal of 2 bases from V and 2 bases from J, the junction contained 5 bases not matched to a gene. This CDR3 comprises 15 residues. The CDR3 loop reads CASSYRGLGNTEAFF. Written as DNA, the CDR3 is TGTGCCAGCAGTTACAGGGGGCTAGGAAACACTGAAGCTTTCTTT.

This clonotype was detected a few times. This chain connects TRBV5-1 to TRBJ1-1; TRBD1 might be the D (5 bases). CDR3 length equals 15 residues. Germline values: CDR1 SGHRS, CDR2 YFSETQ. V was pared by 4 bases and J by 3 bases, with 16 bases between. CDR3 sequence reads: CASSRGRGGDTEAFF. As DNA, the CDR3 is TGCGCCAGCAGCCGGGGTAGGGGCGGGGACACTGAAGCTTTCTTT.

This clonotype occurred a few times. CDR3 residues: CASSTGVRAFF. The CDR3 nucleotides read TGTGCCAGCAGTACGGGGGTTAGAGCTTTCTTT. The chain uses TRBV6-2 or TRBV6-3 and TRBJ1-1; a possible D gene is TRBD1 (5 bases). Deletions cut 5 bases from V and 10 bases from J, with 11 bases between. The CDR3 is 11 amino acids. The germline CDR1 and CDR2 sequences are MNHEY and SVGEGT.

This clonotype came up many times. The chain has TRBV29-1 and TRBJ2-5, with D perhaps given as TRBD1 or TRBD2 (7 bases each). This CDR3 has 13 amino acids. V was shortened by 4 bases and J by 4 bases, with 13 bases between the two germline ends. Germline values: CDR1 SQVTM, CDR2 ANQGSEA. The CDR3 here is CSVAGGGIETQYF. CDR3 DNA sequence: TGCAGCGTTGCAGGGGGGGGAATAGAGACCCAGTACTTC. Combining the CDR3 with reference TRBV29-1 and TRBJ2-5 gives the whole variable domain SAVISQKPSRDICQRGTSLTIQCQVDSQVTMMFWYRQQPGQSLTLIATANQGSEATYESGFVIDKFPISRPNLTFSTLTVSNMSPEDSSIYLCSVAGGGIETQYFGPGTRLLVL.

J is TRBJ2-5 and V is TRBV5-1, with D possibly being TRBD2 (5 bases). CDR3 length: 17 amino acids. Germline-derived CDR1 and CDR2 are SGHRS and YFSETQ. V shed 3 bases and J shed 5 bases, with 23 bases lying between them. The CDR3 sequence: CASSSGELPIKDETQYF. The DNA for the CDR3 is TGCGCCAGCAGCTCCGGGGAACTACCAATTAAGGACGAGACCCAGTACTTC. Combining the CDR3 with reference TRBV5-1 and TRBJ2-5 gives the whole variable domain KAGVTQTPRYLIKTRGQQVTLSCSPISGHRSVSWYQQTPGQGLQFLFEYFSETQRNKGNFPGRFSGRQFSNSRSEMNVSTLELGDSALYLCASSSGELPIKDETQYFGPGTRLLVL.

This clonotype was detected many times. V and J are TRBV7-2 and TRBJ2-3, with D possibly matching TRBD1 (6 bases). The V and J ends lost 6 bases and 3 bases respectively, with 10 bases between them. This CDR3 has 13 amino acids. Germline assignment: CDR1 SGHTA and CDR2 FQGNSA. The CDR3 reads CASSRTGTDTQYF. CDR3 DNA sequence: TGTGCCAGCAGTCGAACAGGGACAGATACGCAGTATTTT.

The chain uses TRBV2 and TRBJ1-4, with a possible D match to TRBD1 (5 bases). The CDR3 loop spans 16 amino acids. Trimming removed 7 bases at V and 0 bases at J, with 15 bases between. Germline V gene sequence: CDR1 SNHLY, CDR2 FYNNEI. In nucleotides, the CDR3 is TGTGCCAGCACTGAGGGAGGGACGGCAACTAATGAAAAACTGTTTTTT. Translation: CASTEGGTATNEKLFF.